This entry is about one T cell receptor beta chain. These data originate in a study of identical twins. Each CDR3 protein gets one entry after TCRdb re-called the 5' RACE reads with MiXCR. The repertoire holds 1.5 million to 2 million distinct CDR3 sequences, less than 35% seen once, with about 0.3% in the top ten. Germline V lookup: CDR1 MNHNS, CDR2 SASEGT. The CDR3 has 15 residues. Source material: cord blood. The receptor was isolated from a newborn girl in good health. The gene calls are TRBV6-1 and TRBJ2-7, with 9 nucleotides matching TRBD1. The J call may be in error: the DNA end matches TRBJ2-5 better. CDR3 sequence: CASTKDRGLGETQYF. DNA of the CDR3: TGTGCCAGCACTAAGGACAGGGGTTTGGGAGAGACCCAGTACTTC.